This T cell receptor beta chain stems from a study of blood T cell repertoires in COVID-19. Study overall: Donors in the United States, Italy and Spain gave samples during acute or convalescent COVID-19.

Germline-derived CDR1 and CDR2 are SGHVS and FQNEAQ. V was trimmed by 2 bases and J by 5 bases, leaving 9 bases between them. This CDR3 spans 13 amino acids. In this sample, this clone turned up once. Libraries were prepared by immunoSEQ multiplex PCR; TCRdb keeps only in-frame clonotypes and omits some of them. The sample includes about 200,000 clones, roughly nine tenths seen only once; the top ten take under 30%. This study enrolled people aged about 18 to 100 from about two dozen US geographic areas. Sample: PBMCs or T cells enriched from blood (not recorded which). The chain carries TRBV7-8 and TRBJ1-1; a weak D match, TRBD1 (5 bases). This TCR came from a middle-aged woman in a cohort exposed to, infected with or recovered from COVID-19 (not recorded which). The CDR3 reads CASSLPGRTEAFF. CDR3 bases: TGTGCCAGCAGCTTACCAGGGAGGACTGAAGCTTTCTTT. Based on the CDR3 plus reference TRBV7-8 and TRBJ1-1, the full variable domain is GAGVSQSPRYKVAKRGQDVALRCDPISGHVSLFWYQQALGQGPEFLTYFQNEAQLDKSGLPSDRFFAERPEGSVSTLKIQRTQQEDSAVYLCASSLPGRTEAFFGQGTRLTVV.